This T cell receptor (beta chain) emerged from a study of cytomegalovirus exposure and HLA in healthy donors (dated by TCRdb to the late 2010s). Turning to the overall study: In an earlier analysis of 550 to 750 of the donors, around 300 Gb of sequence data and 90 million to 130 million unique TCR beta sequences from about 179 million T cells were reported. Roughly five DR-DQ haplotypes were handled as single units for association and clustering, since linkage in the cohort was strong. Class I and class II HLA loci were covered by the typing at four-digit resolution. To predict cytomegalovirus infection status, the study brought together high-throughput TCR immunosequencing, statistical association of individual TCRs with disease status, and machine learning. In the later analysis, no new phenotypic data were used to find candidate immune exposures; instead, reliance was placed on TCR beta sequences and their occurrence across donors. Typing coverage differed by locus: A, B, C, DRB1 and DQB1 were typed in roughly 620-640 donors, DQA1 in about 500, DPA1 in 600 to 610, and DPB1 in about 450. Along with the roughly 700-subject first cohort, a separate validation cohort of around 110 different subjects was used. An earlier analysis of nearly 600 of the donors applied high-throughput TCR beta sequencing to assess whether each TCR beta V gene segment acted as functional or pseudogenic. The study aimed to test whether signatures of past pathogen exposure could be identified by cataloging public T cell receptors. Genome-wide SNP genotypes for about 65% of the 666 donors were used in a later genetic analysis, which treated that subset as a discovery cohort. Among several hundred genotyped donors of the cohort, an average of roughly 230,000 unique TCR beta nucleotide sequences was sequenced per donor, of which roughly 17% were non-productive. All discovery cohort repertoires had been generated on a single sequencing platform. Among the roughly 400 genotyped donors, around 81% belonged to the genetic ancestry cluster associated with self-reported Caucasian donors. Alongside the repertoire data, information on donor age, sex, ethnicity and CMV serostatus was compiled. A later analysis re-examined previously published TCR beta repertoires from more than 600 donors and added high-resolution HLA genotyping to investigate patterns of TCR occurrence. Using immunosequencing, the study profiled T cell repertoires from around 680 subjects and related those repertoires to cytomegalovirus serostatus. An early release covering over 500 HLA-typed donors comprised 300 to 350 gigabases of sequencing data and roughly 86 million unique TCR sequences.

In total, 666 healthy bone marrow donors made up the cohort. Cohort members were all nominally healthy when sampled, although unrecorded immune exposures were likely present. The donor was CMV seropositive and belonged to the group of 250 to 300 seropositive cohort members. A peripheral blood sample was collected from each donor, and TCR beta sequencing was performed on peripheral blood mononuclear cells. Genomic DNA was extracted from the blood cell samples with the Qiagen DNeasy Blood Extraction Kit. What the research found in general, with its limitations: Because counts were too low, around 18 rarely observed V segments, including chromosome 9 orphons, were left out of the earlier analysis of several hundred of the donors. Only TCR beta chains were sequenced in this cohort, and the absence of alpha or paired-chain data limited detectable features. Because HLA typing was unavailable for some donors at each locus, only the typed subset was used in association tests. Immune exposure information for the cohort was limited to CMV serostatus. Most CMV-associated TCR beta chains appeared to be HLA-restricted in a later analysis, and the HLA associations seemed to be driven largely by CMV exposure. In a later analysis, HLA-associated TCR beta chains were found to be more clonally expanded and to have lower generation probabilities than equally common non-associated chains. Correlated functional status among segregating V segments might reflect linkage disequilibrium, but an unknown experimental factor could not be ruled out. A cluster of highly shared sequence variants was judged likely to be a technical artifact of the sequencing pipeline. Presence/absence analyses assumed roughly uniform sequencing depth across donors, an assumption that may not hold. In an earlier analysis of roughly 500 of the donors, most TCR beta V segments appeared in productive rearrangements about 87% or about 30% of the time, broadly matching IMGT annotations. A further reported finding was that TCR beta sequences accurately predicted the HLA-A and HLA-B alleles for most subjects in the first cohort. Most TCR sequences were seen in very few donors, while some public TCRs were found in many individuals. Assigning TCR associations to individual alleles was difficult when HLA alleles, especially DR and DQ, strongly co-occurred. In a later analysis, the rate of TCR association differed among HLA loci, with DRB1 alleles having the most associated TCRs and HLA-C alleles having the fewest. Because the 87-base-pair reads could not distinguish some IMGT-functional V segments, including TRBV6-2 and TRBV6-3, those segments were excluded. The study gave a list of more than 150 TCR beta chains associated with cytomegalovirus. At a false discovery rate of 0.05, a later analysis linked around 17,000 TCR beta sequences to specific HLA alleles. A few of the identified cytomegalovirus-associated TCR beta chains were confirmed in vitro to be specific for cytomegalovirus antigens. In a later genetic analysis, a missense DCLRE1C variant was associated with V-gene and J-gene trimming of TCR beta chains, and the association was replicated in an independent cohort. According to a later analysis, parvovirus B19, influenza, CMV and Epstein-Barr virus appeared linked to several top co-occurrence clusters. Compared with the roughly 720-donor mean, donors in an Asian-associated ancestry cluster had fewer N-insertions in productive TCRs, according to a later genetic analysis. The classifier was reported to diagnose cytomegalovirus status with high specificity and sensitivity in both the original and validation cohorts. It was suggested by the authors that the approach could potentially be generalized to other disease states and immunological phenotypes.

The library came from the immunoSEQ multiplex PCR assay. The multiplex PCR relied on a mix of 60 forward primers for TCR Vbeta segments and 13 reverse primers for TCR Jbeta segments. The CDR3 region of rearranged TCR beta genes was amplified from genomic DNA with a multiplex PCR assay. On the Illumina HiSeq System, the amplified TCR beta libraries were sequenced as 87-base-pair reads. The published analysis was carried out like this. Across the 600 to 700 repertoires, a later analysis counted roughly 77 million unique TCR beta chains, some 11 million of which were shared by at least two donors. A nearest-neighbor algorithm error-corrected the raw reads and collapsed the reads into unique sequences, merging closely related sequences to remove PCR and sequencing errors. To assign V, D and J gene segments, CDR3 sequences were aligned to IMGT reference sequences. Each retained sequence needed at least a six-nucleotide match to both a V gene segment and a J gene segment. A rearrangement was called productive if the CDR3 had no stop codons and remained in frame with V and J, and every other rearrangement was called non-productive. Following IMGT convention, CDR3 was defined as the stretch from the second conserved V-encoded cysteine up to the conserved J-encoded phenylalanine. In an earlier analysis of 500 to 650 of the donors, sequences lacking an unambiguous match to a single V gene segment were excluded. In an earlier analysis of almost 600 of the donors, a V segment was called functional when productive rearrangements were above 56.7%, and segregating when the standard deviation between donors exceeded 5%. A statistical classification framework was developed to diagnose cytomegalovirus status using the catalog of TCR beta chain sequences. In a later analysis, V and J genes were assigned by comparing TCR nucleotide sequences against IMGT/GENE-DB human TR gene sequences. The TCRdist pipeline was used in a later analysis to assign CDR3 sequences and most-parsimonious VDJ recombination scenarios. In a later analysis, each TCR beta chain was defined by its CDR3 amino acid sequence together with its V-gene family, and reads without a unique V-gene family were excluded. To address suspected cross-contamination and a sequencing artifact, a later analysis removed 592 highly shared, low-generation-probability nucleotide sequences. In a later analysis, a clonal expansion index for each public chain was calculated from normalized within-repertoire ranks of inferred template counts. A later analysis computed generation probabilities with a VDJ recombination model fitted to out-of-frame rearrangements, and checked the results against IGoR. A later analysis scored TCR-TCR, TCR-HLA and TCR-CMV co-occurrence with hypergeometric tests, applying a repertoire-size bias correction to TCR pairs. A later analysis estimated false discovery rates by permuting HLA or CMV assignments 20 times. In a later analysis, co-occurring TCRs were grouped using DBSCAN, and TCRdist sequence similarity was added for clustering within HLA-allele-positive subsets. For co-occurrence clustering, repertoires with fewer than 30,000 or more than 120,000 public chains were excluded, along with roughly 5 repertoires with anomalous nucleotide sharing. TCRdb re-hosts the immuneACCESS table, in-frame sequences only. Its copies lack some clones; in the studies checked, an unresolved V gene accounts for under half of them, and the cause for the rest is not known. V, J and clone size are those of that table, while D and trimming were read from the DNA. The sample includes some 150,000 clones, with roughly 80% observed a single time. Roughly 6.3% of the sample is taken by the ten largest.

Notes on this clone: Its recognized antigen is unknown. No much larger clone is present one base from it, and per-base qualities are unavailable.

The CDR3 contains 17 residues, cysteine and phenylalanine counted. The DNA shown is the 51-base CDR3, in frame from base 1. The germline V gene yields SNHLY for CDR1 and FYNNEI for CDR2. Relative to germline, V is missing 6 bases and J is missing 4 bases, with 16 bases of the junction outside any gene match. This receptor was identified in a woman aged 40 to 50 in good health and CMV-seropositive. The sequenced sample consisted of PBMCs. In this chain, TRBV2 is recombined with TRBJ1-2, with TRBD1 identical over 8 junction bases. In nucleotides, the sequence is TGTGCCAGCAGGGGAGAACCCTCAGGGGGCCGGAGCTATGGCTACACCTTC. This gives the protein CASRGEPSGGRSYGYTF.